This T cell receptor beta chain derives from a study of blood T cell repertoires in COVID-19. Across the study: Nucleic acid was either cDNA or gDNA, and it came from T cells, B-cell-depleted T cells, or PBMCs.

The CDR3 runs to 16 residues. The trim removed 7 bases at V and 7 bases at J, leaving 14 bases unmatched. Germline V gene lookup returns CDR1 LNHDA and CDR2 SQIVND (reference sequence). The repertoire was sequenced with immunoSEQ multiplex PCR; TCRdb's copy has only in-frame clones and lacks some. The sample has roughly 100,000 clones; about 90% are singletons. The source material was peripheral blood. The chain uses TRBV19 and TRBJ1-4; TRBD1 matches 8 bases. The TCR comes from a man aged 50-59 years with active COVID-19. The chain's CDR3 is CASTYTGGAFSEKLFF. The CDR3 DNA sequence: TGTGCCAGTACCTACACAGGGGGGGCCTTTAGTGAAAAACTGTTTTTT.